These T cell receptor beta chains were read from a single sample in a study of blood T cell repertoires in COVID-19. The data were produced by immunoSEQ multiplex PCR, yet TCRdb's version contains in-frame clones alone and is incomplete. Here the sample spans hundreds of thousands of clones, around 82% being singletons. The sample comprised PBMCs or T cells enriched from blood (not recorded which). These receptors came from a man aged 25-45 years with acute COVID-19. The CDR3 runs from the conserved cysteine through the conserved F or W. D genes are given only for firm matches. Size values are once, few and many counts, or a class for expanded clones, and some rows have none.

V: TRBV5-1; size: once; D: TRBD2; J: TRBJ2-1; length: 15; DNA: TGCGCCAGCAGCTTGGTCGGGGGGAACTACAATGAGCAGTTCTTC; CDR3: CASSLVGGNYNEQFF
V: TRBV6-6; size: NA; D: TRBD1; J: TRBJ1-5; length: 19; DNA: TGTGCCAGCAGCTCTCTGACCTACCCGGGACAGGGTTATTATCAGCCCCAGCATTTT; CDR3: CASSSLTYPGQGYYQPQHF
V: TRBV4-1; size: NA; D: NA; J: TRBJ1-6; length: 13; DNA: TGCGCCAGCAGCCAAGAGGGACTTCAGCCCCTCCACTTT; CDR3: CASSQEGLQPLHF
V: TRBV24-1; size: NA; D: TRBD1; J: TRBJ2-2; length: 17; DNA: TGTGCCACCAGTGATAGACAGGGGACGTCGGGGACCGGGGAGCTGTTTTTT; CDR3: CATSDRQGTSGTGELFF
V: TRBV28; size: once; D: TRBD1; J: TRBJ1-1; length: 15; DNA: TGTGCCAGCAGTTTCCCCCGGACAGGGAACACTGAAGCTTTCTTT; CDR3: CASSFPRTGNTEAFF
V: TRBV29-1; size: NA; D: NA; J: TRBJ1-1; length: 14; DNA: TGCAGCGTTGAAAAGGCGGGCGCGAACACTGAAGCTTTCTTT; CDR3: CSVEKAGANTEAFF
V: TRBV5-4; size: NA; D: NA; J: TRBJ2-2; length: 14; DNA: TGTGCCAGCAGCTTTGGAGGGGACACCGGGGAGCTGTTTTTT; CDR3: CASSFGGDTGELFF
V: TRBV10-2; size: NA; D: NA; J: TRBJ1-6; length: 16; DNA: TGCGCCAGCAGTGAGGTTCTTGGGGCACTAAATTCACCCCTCCACTTT; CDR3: CASSEVLGALNSPLHF
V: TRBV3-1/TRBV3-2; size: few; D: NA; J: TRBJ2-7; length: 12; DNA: TGTGCCAGCAGCCATACGGTAAACGAGCAGTACTTC; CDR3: CASSHTVNEQYF
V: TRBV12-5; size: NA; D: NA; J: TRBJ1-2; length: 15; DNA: TGTGCTAGTGCCTTAGGGGTGTCAGCTAACTATGGCTACACCTTC; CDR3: CASALGVSANYGYTF
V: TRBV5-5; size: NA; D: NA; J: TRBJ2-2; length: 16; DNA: TGTGCCAGCAGCCTGGGGGCTGGGTTCGGCACCGGGGAGCTGTTTTTT; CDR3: CASSLGAGFGTGELFF
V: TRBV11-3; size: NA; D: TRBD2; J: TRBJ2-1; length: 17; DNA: TGTGCCAGCAGCTTAGGTCGGGGGGGCCAAGCCTACAATGAGCAGTTCTTC; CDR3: CASSLGRGGQAYNEQFF
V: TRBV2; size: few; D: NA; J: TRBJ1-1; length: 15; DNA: TGTGCCAGCAGTGAACGAGGGAATTGGGACACTGAAGCTTTCTTT; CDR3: CASSERGNWDTEAFF
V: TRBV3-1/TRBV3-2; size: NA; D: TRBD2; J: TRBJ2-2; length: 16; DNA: TGTGCCAGCAGCCAAGTTCCAGCGGGGGGGCCCGGGGAGCTGTTTTTT; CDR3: CASSQVPAGGPGELFF
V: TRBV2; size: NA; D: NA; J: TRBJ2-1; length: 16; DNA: TGTGCCAGCAGTGGCGGGACGGGGCTCTCCTACAATGAGCAGTTCTTC; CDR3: CASSGGTGLSYNEQFF
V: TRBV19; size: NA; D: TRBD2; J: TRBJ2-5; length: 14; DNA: TGTGCCAGTAGCCGTCTAGCGGGGGGCGAGACCCAGTACTTC; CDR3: CASSRLAGGETQYF
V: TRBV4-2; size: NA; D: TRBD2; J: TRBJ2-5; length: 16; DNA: TGTGCCAGCAGCCAGGGTACTAGCGGGGTTCAAGAGACCCAGTACTTC; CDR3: CASSQGTSGVQETQYF
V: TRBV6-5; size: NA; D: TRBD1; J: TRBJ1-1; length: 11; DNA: TGTGCCAGCATGCTGACAGGGGAGGCTTTCTTT; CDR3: CASMLTGEAFF
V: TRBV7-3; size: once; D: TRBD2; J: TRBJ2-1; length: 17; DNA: TGTGCCAGCAGCTCCGGACTAGCGGGGGGACGTAACGATGAGCAGTTCTTC; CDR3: CASSSGLAGGRNDEQFF
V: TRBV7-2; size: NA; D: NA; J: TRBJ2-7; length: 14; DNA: TGTGCCAGCAGCTTCTCGGACAAGACCTACGAGCAGTACTTC; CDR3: CASSFSDKTYEQYF
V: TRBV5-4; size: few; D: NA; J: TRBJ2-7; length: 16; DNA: TGTGCCAGCAGCTTGGTACCCGGACAGTTGTCGGGTGAGCAGTACTTC; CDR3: CASSLVPGQLSGEQYF
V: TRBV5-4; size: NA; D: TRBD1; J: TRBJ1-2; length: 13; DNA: TGTGCCAGCAGCCTGCCAGGGGGCTATGGCTACACCTTC; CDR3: CASSLPGGYGYTF
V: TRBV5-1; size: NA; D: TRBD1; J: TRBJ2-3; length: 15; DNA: TGCGCCAGCAGCTTACAGGGGTTTGCAACAGATACGCAGTATTTT; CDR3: CASSLQGFATDTQYF
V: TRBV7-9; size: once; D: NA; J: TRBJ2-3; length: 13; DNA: TGTGCCAGCAGCTTTAGCGGCACAGATACGCAGTATTTT; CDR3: CASSFSGTDTQYF
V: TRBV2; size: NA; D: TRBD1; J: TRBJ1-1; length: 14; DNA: TGTGCCAGCAGGACCCAGGGGACAGCCTCTGAAGCTTTCTTT; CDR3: CASRTQGTASEAFF
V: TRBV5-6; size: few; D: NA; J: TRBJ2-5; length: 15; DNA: TGTGCCAGCAGCTTAGGAGGGGGCCTCCAAGAGACCCAGTACTTC; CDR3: CASSLGGGLQETQYF
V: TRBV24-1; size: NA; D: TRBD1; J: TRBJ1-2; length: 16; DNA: TGTGCCACCAGTGACCCAATGGGACAGGGGAACTATGGCTACACCTTC; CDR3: CATSDPMGQGNYGYTF
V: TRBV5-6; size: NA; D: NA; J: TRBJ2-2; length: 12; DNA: TGTGCCAGCAGCCGTTTTACCGGGGAGCTGTTTTTT; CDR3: CASSRFTGELFF